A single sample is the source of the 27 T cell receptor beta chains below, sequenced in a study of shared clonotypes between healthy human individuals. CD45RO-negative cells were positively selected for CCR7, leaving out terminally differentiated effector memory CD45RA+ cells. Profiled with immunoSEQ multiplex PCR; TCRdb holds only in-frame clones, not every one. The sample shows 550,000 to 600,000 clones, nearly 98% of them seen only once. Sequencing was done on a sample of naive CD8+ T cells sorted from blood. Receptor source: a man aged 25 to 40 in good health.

The CDR3 nucleotides read TGTGCCACCCTTAGCGGGGCAACCTACGAGCAGTACTTC. Its protein is CATLSGATYEQYF. The chain links TRBV2 to TRBJ2-7; 8 positions match TRBD2. The V gene end was trimmed by 10 bases and the J gene end by 2 bases; junction bases not matched to a gene: 7. Per the germline V gene, CDR1 is SNHLY and CDR2 is FYNNEI. This CDR3 is built from 13 residues.

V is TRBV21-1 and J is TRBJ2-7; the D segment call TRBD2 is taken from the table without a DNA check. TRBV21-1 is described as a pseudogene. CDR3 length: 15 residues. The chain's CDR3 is CASSSATLATYEQYF. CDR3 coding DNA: TGTGCCAGCAGCTCAGCGACTCTTGCGACCTACGAGCAGTACTTC.

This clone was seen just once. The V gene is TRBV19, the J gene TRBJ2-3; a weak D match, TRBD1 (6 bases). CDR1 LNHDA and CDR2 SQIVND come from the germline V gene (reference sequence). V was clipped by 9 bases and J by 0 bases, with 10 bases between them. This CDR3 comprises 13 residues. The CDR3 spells CASAGASTDTQYF. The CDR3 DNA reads TGTGCCAGCGCAGGGGCTAGCACAGATACGCAGTATTTT.

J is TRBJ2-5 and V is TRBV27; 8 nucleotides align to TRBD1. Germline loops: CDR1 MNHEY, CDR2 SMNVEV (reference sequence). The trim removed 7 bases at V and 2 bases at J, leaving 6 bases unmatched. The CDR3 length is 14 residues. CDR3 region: CASMSRGRQETQYF. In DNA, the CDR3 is TGTGCCAGCATGTCCAGGGGGCGGCAAGAGACCCAGTACTTC.

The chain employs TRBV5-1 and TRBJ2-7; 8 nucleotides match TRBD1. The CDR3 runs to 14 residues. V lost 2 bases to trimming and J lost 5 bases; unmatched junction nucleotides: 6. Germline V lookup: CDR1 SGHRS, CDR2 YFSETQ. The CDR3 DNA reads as TGCGCCAGCAGCTTCGACGACAGGGGCCACGAGCAGTACTTC. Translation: CASSFDDRGHEQYF.

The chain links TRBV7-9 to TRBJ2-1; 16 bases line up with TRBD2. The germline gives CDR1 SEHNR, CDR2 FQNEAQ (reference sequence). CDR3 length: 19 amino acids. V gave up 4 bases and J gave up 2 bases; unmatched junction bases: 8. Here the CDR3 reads CASSSGTSGRAPPYNEQFF. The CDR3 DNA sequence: TGTGCCAGCAGCTCCGGGACTAGCGGGAGGGCCCCCCCCTACAATGAGCAGTTCTTC.

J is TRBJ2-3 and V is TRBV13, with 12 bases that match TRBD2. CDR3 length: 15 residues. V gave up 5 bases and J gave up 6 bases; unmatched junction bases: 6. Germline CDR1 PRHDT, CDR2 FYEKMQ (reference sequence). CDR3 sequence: CASSKLAGGSDTQYF. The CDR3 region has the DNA TGTGCCAGCAGCAAACTAGCGGGAGGTAGCGATACGCAGTATTTT.

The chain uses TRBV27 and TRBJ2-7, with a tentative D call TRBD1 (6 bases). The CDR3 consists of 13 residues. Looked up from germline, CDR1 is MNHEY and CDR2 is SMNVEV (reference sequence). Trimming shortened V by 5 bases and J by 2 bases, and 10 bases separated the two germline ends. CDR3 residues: CASSQGITYEQYF. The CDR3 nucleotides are TGTGCCAGCAGTCAGGGGATAACCTACGAGCAGTACTTC.

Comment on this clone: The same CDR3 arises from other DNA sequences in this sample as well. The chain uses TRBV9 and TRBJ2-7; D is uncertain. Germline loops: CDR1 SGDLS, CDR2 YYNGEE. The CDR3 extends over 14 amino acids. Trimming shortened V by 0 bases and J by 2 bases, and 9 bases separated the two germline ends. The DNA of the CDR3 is TGTGCCAGCAGCGTAGGAGGTCTGGCCTACGAGCAGTACTTC. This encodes CASSVGGLAYEQYF.

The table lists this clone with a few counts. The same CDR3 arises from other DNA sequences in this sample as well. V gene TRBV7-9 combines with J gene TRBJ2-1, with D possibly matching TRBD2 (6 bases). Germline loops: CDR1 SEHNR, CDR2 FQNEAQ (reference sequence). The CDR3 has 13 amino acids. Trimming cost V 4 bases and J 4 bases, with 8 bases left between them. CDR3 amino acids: CASSSGLYNEQFF. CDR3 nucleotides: TGTGCCAGCAGCTCGGGACTGTACAATGAGCAGTTCTTC.

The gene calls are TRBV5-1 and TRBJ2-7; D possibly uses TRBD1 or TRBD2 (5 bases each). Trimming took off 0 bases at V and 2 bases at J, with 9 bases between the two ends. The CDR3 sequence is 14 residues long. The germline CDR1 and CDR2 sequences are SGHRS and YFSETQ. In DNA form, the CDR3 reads TGCGCCAGCAGCTTGGGGGACGCCACCTACGAGCAGTACTTC. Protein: CASSLGDATYEQYF.

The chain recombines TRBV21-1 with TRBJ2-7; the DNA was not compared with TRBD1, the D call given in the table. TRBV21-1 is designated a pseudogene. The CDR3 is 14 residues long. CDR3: CASSKSPGSYEQYF. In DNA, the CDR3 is TGTGCCAGCAGCAAATCCCCAGGGTCCTACGAGCAGTACTTC.

Here the CDR3 reads CASRPPPRNTEAFF. CDR3 bases: TGCGCCAGCAGGCCTCCCCCCAGGAACACTGAAGCTTTCTTT. The rearrangement links TRBV5-1 to TRBJ1-1; D call uncertain. Germline assignment: CDR1 SGHRS and CDR2 YFSETQ. This CDR3 has 14 residues. V gave up 5 bases and J gave up 1 base, with 12 bases separating them.

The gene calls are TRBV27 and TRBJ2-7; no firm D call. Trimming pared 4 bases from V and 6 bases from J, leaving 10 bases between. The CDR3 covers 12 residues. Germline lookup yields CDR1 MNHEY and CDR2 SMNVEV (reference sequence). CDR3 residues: CASSSGSGEQYF. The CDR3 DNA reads TGTGCCAGCAGTTCTGGGTCCGGCGAGCAGTACTTC.

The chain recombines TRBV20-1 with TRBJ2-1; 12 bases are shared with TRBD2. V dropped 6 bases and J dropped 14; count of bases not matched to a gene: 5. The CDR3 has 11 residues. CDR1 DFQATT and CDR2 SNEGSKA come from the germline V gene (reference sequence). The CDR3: CSATTSGRKFF. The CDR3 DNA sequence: TGCAGTGCAACGACTAGCGGGAGAAAGTTCTTC.

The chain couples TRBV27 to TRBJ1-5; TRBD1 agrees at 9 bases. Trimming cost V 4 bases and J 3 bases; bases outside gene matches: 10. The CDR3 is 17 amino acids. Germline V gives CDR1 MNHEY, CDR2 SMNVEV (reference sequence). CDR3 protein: CASSSNWDRALNQPQHF. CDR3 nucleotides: TGTGCCAGCAGTTCAAATTGGGACAGGGCACTCAATCAGCCCCAGCATTTT.

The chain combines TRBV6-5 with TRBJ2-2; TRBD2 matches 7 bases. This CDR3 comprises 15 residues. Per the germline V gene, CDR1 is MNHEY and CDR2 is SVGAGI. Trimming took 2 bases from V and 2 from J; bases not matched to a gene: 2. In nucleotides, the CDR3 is TGTGCCAGCAGTTACGGGACTACCAACACCGGGGAGCTGTTTTTT. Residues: CASSYGTTNTGELFF.

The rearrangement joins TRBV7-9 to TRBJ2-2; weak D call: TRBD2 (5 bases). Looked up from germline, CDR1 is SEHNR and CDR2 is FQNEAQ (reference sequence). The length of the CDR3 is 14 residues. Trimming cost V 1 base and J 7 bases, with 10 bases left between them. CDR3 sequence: CASSLVPRDGELFF. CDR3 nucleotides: TGTGCCAGCAGCTTAGTTCCGAGGGACGGGGAGCTGTTTTTT.

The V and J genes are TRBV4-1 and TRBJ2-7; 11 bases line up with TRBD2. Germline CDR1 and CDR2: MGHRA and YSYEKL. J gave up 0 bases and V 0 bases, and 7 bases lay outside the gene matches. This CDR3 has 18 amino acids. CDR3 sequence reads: CASSQEPPTSGSSYEQYF. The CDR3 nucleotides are TGCGCCAGCAGCCAAGAGCCACCCACTAGCGGGAGCTCCTACGAGCAGTACTTC.

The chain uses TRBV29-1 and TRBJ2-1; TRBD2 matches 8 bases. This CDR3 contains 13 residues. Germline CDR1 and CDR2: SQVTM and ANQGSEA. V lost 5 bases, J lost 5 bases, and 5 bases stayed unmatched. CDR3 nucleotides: TGCAGCGTTAAGGGAGCGGGAGACAATGAGCAGTTCTTC. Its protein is CSVKGAGDNEQFF.

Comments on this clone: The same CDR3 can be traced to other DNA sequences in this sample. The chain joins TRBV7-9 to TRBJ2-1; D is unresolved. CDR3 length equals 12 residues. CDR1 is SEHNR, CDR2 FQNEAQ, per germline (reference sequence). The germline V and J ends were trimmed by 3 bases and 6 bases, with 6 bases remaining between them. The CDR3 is CASSLVPNEQFF. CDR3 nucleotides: TGTGCCAGCAGCTTGGTACCCAATGAGCAGTTCTTC.

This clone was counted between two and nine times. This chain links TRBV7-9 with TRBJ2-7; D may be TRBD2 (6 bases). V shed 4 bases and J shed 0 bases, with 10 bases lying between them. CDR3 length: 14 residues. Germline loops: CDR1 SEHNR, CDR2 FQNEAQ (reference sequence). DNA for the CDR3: TGTGCCAGCAGCTATGGGACTGGCTCCTACGAGCAGTACTTC. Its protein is CASSYGTGSYEQYF.

This CDR3 reads CASRSVNEETQYF. The CDR3 bases are TGTGCCAGCCGATCAGTTAATGAAGAGACCCAGTACTTC. This chain links TRBV11-2 with TRBJ2-5; D unclear. Germline V gene sequence: CDR1 SGHAT, CDR2 FQNNGV. The CDR3 length is 13 residues. The V end lost 8 bases, the J end lost 3 bases, and 13 bases lay between the germline ends.

CDR3: CASSQTGGIDTQYF. The CDR3 DNA is TGTGCCAGCAGTCAGACAGGGGGCATAGATACGCAGTATTTT. The genes are TRBV27 and TRBJ2-3, with 10 bases that match TRBD1. The length of the CDR3 is 14 residues. Trimming took 5 bases from V and 5 from J; bases not matched to a gene: 4. Germline V gene sequence: CDR1 MNHEY, CDR2 SMNVEV (reference sequence).

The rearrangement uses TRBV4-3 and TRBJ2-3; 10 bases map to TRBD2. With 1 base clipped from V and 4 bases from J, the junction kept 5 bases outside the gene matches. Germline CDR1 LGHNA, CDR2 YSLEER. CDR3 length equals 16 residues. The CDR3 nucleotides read TGCGCCAGCAGCCAAGGGGGACTAGCGACCCCAGATACGCAGTATTTT. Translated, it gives CASSQGGLATPDTQYF.

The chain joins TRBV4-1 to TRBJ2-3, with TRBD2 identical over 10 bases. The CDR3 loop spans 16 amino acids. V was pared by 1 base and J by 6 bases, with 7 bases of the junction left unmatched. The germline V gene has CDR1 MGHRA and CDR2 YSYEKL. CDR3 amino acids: CASSQAPSGSLDTQYF. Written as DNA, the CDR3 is TGCGCCAGCAGCCAAGCGCCTAGCGGGAGTCTTGATACGCAGTATTTT.

The DNA of the CDR3 is TGTGCCAGCAGTTACCGGAGCCACGCCTTGGATGAGCAGTTCTTC. Residues: CASSYRSHALDEQFF. The rearrangement links TRBV6-5 to TRBJ2-1; D gene unclear. The CDR3 has 15 amino acids. The V gene's germline CDR1 is MNHEY and CDR2 SVGAGI. The ends were cut back, 2 bases at V and 8 bases at J, with 16 bases in the middle.